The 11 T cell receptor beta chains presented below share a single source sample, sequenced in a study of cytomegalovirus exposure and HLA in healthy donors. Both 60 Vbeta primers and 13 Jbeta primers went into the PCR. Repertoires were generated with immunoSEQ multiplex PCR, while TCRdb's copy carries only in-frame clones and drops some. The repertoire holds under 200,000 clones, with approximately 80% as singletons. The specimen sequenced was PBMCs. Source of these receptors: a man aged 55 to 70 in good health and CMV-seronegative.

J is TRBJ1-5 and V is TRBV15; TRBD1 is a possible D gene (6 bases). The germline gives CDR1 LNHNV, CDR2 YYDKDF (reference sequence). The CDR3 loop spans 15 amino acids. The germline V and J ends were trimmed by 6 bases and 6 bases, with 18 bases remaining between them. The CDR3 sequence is CATRKGGGSAQPQHF. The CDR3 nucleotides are TGTGCCACCAGAAAAGGGGGGGGGAGTGCTCAGCCCCAGCATTTT.

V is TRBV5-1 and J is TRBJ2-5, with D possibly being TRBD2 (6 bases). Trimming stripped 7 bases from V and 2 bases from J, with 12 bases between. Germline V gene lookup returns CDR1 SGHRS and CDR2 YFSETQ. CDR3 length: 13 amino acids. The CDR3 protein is CASGRGTQETQYF. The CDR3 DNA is TGCGCCAGCGGGAGAGGGACTCAAGAGACCCAGTACTTC. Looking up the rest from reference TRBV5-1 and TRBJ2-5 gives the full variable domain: KAGVTQTPRYLIKTRGQQVTLSCSPISGHRSVSWYQQTPGQGLQFLFEYFSETQRNKGNFPGRFSGRQFSNSRSEMNVSTLELGDSALYLCASGRGTQETQYFGPGTRLLVL.

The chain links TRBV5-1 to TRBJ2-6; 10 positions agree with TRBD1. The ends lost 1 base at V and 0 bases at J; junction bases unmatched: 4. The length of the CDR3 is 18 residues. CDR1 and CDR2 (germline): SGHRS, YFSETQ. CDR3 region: CASSLTGQGNSGANVLTF. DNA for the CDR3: TGCGCCAGCAGCTTGACGGGACAGGGGAACTCTGGGGCCAACGTCCTGACTTTC.

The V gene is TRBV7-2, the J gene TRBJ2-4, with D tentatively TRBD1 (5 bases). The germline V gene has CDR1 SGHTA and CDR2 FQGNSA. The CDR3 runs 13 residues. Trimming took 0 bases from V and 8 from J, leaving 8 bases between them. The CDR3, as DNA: TGTGCCAGCAGCTTAGCAGGGGCGGACATTCAGTACTTC. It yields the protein CASSLAGADIQYF. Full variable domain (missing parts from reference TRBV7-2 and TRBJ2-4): GAGVSQSPSNKVTEKGKDVELRCDPISGHTALYWYRQSLGQGLEFLIYFQGNSAPDKSGLPSDRFSAERTGGSVSTLTIQRTQQEDSAVYLCASSLAGADIQYFGAGTRLSVL.

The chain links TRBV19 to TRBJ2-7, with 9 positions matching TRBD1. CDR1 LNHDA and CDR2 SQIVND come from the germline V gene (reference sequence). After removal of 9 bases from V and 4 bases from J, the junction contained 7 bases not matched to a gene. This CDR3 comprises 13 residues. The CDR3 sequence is CASAETGGYEQYF. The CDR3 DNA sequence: TGTGCCAGCGCCGAGACAGGGGGGTACGAGCAGTACTTC.

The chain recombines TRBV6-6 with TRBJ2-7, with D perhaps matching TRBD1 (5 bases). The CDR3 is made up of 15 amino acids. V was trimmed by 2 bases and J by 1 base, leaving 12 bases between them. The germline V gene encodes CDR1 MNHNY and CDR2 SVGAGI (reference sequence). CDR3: CASSYQAGLSYEQYF. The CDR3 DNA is TGTGCCAGCAGTTACCAAGCAGGGCTATCCTACGAGCAGTACTTC.

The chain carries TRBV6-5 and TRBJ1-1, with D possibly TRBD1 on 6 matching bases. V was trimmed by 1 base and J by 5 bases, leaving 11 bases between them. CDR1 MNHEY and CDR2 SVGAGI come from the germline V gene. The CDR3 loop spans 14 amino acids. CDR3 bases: TGTGCCAGCAGTTACTTGGGGGCTCAGACTGAAGCTTTCTTT. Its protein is CASSYLGAQTEAFF.

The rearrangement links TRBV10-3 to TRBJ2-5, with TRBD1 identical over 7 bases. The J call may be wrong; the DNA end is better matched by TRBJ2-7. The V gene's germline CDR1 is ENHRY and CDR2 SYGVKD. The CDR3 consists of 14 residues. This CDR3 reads CAISARGQGDEQYF. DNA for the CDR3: TGTGCCATCAGTGCGAGGGGGCAGGGGGACGAGCAGTACTTC.

The CDR3 protein is CASSVGLTNTGELFF. DNA for the CDR3: TGTGCCAGCAGTGTGGGACTTACAAACACCGGGGAGCTGTTTTTT. V and J are TRBV2 and TRBJ2-2, with D possibly being TRBD2 (6 bases). Trimming cost V 4 bases and J 2 bases, with 11 bases left between them. Germline V CDR1 and CDR2: SNHLY, FYNNEI. The CDR3 length is 15 residues.

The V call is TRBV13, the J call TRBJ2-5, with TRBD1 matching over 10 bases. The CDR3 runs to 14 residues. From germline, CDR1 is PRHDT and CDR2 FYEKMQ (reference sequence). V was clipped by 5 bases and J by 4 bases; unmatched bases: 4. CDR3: CASSPWTGGETQYF. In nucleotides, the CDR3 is TGTGCCAGCAGCCCCTGGACAGGGGGAGAGACCCAGTACTTC.

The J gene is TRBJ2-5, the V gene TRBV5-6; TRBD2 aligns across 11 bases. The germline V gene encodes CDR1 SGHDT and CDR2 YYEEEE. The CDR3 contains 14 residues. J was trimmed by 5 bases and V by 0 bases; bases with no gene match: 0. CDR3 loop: CASSLGLAGETQYF. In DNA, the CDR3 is TGTGCCAGCAGCTTGGGACTAGCGGGGGAGACCCAGTACTTC. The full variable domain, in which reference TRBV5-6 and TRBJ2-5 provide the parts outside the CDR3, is DAGVTQSPTHLIKTRGQQVTLRCSPKSGHDTVSWYQQALGQGPQFIFQYYEEEERQRGNFPDRFSGHQFPNYSSELNVNALLLGDSALYLCASSLGLAGETQYFGPGTRLLVL.